The clone carrying this TCR beta chain was detected ten times or more. What it binds is not known. Amplified TCR beta CDR3 regions were obtained using RNA transcripts as template. Scientists carried out first-round RT-PCR using HTBI primers and then a second-round multiplex PCR. MiXCR, run by TCRdb on the multiplex PCR reads, gives a single entry per CDR3 protein. The profile shows approximately 210,000 distinct CDR3 sequences, approximately 28% of them singletons. The sample originates from a study of Graves' ophthalmopathy and Graves' hyperthyroidism. Study-wide points: A 13-signature model separated ophthalmopathy from stable hyperthyroidism, 85% to 90% sensitivity, around 81% specificity. Blood samples also showed most expanded thyroid clonotypes exceeding 0.001 frequency.

The CDR3 has 16 residues. Trimming shortened V by 6 bases and J by 3 bases, and 20 bases separated the two germline ends. As the starting material, 8 to 10 ml of fresh peripheral blood yielded the PBMCs. This TCR derives from a man between 45 and 60 years old with Graves' ophthalmopathy. Sequenced input: peripheral blood. The chain combines TRBV12-3 or TRBV12-4 with TRBJ1-1; no clear D. CDR3 amino acids: CASRAGSHLADTEAFF. CDR3 sequence (DNA): TGTGCCAGCAGAGCGGGAAGTCACCTCGCAGACACTGAAGCTTTCTTT.